The subject of this entry is one T cell receptor (beta chain). Produced via immunoSEQ multiplex PCR; TCRdb's table is partial and in-frame only. The top ten clones hold around 1.9% of a sample with roughly 190,000 clones, over 80% of them seen once. The data are from a study of control samples from healthy donors and cancer patients. Sample: blood. This sequence originates from a man aged 25 to 40 in good health.

The CDR3 spells CASSEAGQLPWNEQFF. Here the CDR3 DNA reads TGTGCCAGCAGTGAAGCGGGGCAGCTTCCCTGGAATGAGCAGTTCTTC. The chain employs TRBV2 and TRBJ2-1; a possible D gene is TRBD1 (5 bases). Per the germline V gene, CDR1 is SNHLY and CDR2 is FYNNEI. This CDR3 is built from 16 residues. Trimming shortened V by 0 bases and J by 7 bases, and 16 bases separated the two germline ends.